This passage covers 29 T cell receptor beta chains from one sample sequenced in a study of human T cells and chemical hapten exposure. One entry per CDR3 protein, called by TCRdb with MiXCR from the RACE reads. The table shows 350,000 to 400,000 distinct CDR3 sequences, with about 6% occurring only once. As for time point: patch test 2, 6 weeks after DPC sensitization. Treatment meaning: therapeutic diphenylcyclopropenone sensitization with weekly scalp DPC. Sequencing used whole blood, obtained in connection with sensitization to the hapten diphenylcyclopropenone (DPC). These receptor sequences come from a woman between 18 and 29 years old with alopecia areata. Some clones in this sample may be carry-over from other donors' samples.

In its sample, this clonotype was seen a few times. V is TRBV12-3 or TRBV12-4 and J is TRBJ2-1, with TRBD1 identical over 7 bases. The trim removed 1 base at V and 10 bases at J, leaving 4 bases unmatched. The CDR3 is made up of 13 amino acids. CDR3 nucleotides: TGTGCCAGCAGTTTAGAGGGGGCAAGAGAGCAGTTCTTC. Translation gives CASSLEGAREQFF.

This clonotype was seen a few times. The J gene is TRBJ1-5, the V gene TRBV6-5; D remains ambiguous. CDR1 is MNHEY and CDR2 is SVGAGI in the germline V gene. The V end lost 2 bases, the J end lost 4 bases, and 6 bases lay between the germline ends. The CDR3 is made up of 13 amino acids. CDR3 sequence reads: CASSYGKNQPQHF. The CDR3 DNA reads as TGTGCCAGCAGTTACGGTAAAAATCAGCCCCAGCATTTT.

This clonotype was seen a few times. The chain uses TRBV6-1 and TRBJ2-1; 9 bases map to TRBD1. Germline CDR1 MNHNS, CDR2 SASEGT. This CDR3 spans 18 amino acids. V lost 5 bases and J lost 6; bases outside the gene matches: 17. The CDR3 DNA sequence: TGTGCCAGCAGTACTTTCCACCCGGGACAGGGAGATCCCAATGAGCAGTTCTTC. Its translation: CASSTFHPGQGDPNEQFF.

V is TRBV12-3 or TRBV12-4 and J is TRBJ2-2; D not certain. V gave up 1 base and J gave up 4 bases, with 13 bases separating them. The CDR3 is made up of 16 amino acids. CDR3 sequence reads: CASSLVDRRATGELFF. For the CDR3, the DNA is TGTGCCAGCAGTTTAGTCGACCGCCGGGCCACCGGGGAGCTGTTTTTT.

Only a few counts were recorded for this clonotype. The chain recombines TRBV6-2 or TRBV6-3 with TRBJ1-1; the D gene is possibly TRBD1 (6 bases). The V gene lost 1 base and the J gene lost 8 bases, with 11 bases spanning the gap. The CDR3 length is 13 residues. Germline V gene data show CDR1 as MNHEY and CDR2 as SVGEGT. This CDR3 is CASSYYPQGEAFF. The CDR3 nucleotides read TGTGCCAGCAGTTACTACCCGCAGGGGGAAGCTTTCTTT.

J is TRBJ2-5 and V is TRBV11-1; D might be TRBD2 (6 bases). The CDR3 length is 15 residues. The V and J ends lost 6 bases and 1 base respectively, with 15 bases between them. CDR1 and CDR2 from the germline V gene are SGHAT and FQDESV (reference sequence). The CDR3 here is CASSQSGVLQETQYF. The CDR3 DNA follows: TGTGCCAGCAGTCAATCGGGGGTTCTCCAAGAGACCCAGTACTTC.

This clonotype was observed many times. J is TRBJ1-1 and V is TRBV12-3 or TRBV12-4, with D uncertain. Trimming left V 7 bases short and J 1 base short, with 10 bases between. This CDR3 comprises 13 residues. CDR3 sequence: CASTDTENTEAFF. In DNA form, the CDR3 reads TGTGCCAGCACCGACACAGAGAACACTGAAGCTTTCTTT.

This clonotype came up many times. The CDR3 region has the DNA TGTGCCAGCAGCCATTTGGATGAAAAACTGTTTTTT. Amino acids: CASSHLDEKLFF. The chain carries TRBV14 and TRBJ1-4; no clear D. Germline CDR1 reads SGHDN; CDR2 reads FVKESK. V shed 3 bases and J shed 6 bases, with 5 bases lying between them. The CDR3 is made up of 12 amino acids.

This clonotype was counted a few times. The chain couples TRBV10-3 to TRBJ2-7; D is unresolved. The CDR3 sequence is 13 residues long. CDR1 and CDR2 (germline): ENHRY, SYGVKD. The V and J ends lost 5 bases and 3 bases respectively, with 11 bases between them. CDR3 in DNA: TGTGCCATCAGTCCGGACGACGGCTACGAGCAGTACTTC. This codes for CAISPDDGYEQYF.

With regard to this clonotype: This may stem from a read error, because a much larger clone lies one nucleotide away. The CDR3 end shows no conserved phenylalanine or tryptophan, and so a read error is likely. CDR3 sequence (DNA): TGTGCCAGCAGTTTAAAGTCCGCCTATGGCTACACCTCC. It yields the protein CASSLKSAYGYTS. The V call is TRBV28, the J call TRBJ1-2; D not certain. The ends were cut back, 2 bases at V and 4 bases at J, with 8 bases in the middle. CDR1 is MDHEN and CDR2 is SYDVKM in the germline V gene. This CDR3 has 13 amino acids.

At least ten counts were recorded for this clonotype. The CDR3 DNA is TGTGCCAGCAGGGCGGGGGGGACTAACAATGAGCAGTTCTTC. Translation: CASRAGGTNNEQFF. V and J are TRBV2 and TRBJ2-1, with 9 bases lining up with TRBD2. The CDR3 totals 14 residues. After removal of 6 bases from V and 5 bases from J, the junction contained 5 bases not matched to a gene. From germline, CDR1 is SNHLY and CDR2 FYNNEI.

This clonotype was recorded many times. This chain joins TRBV20-1 and TRBJ2-2; no definite D call. Trimming shortened V by 3 bases and J by 0 bases, and 8 bases separated the two germline ends. CDR1 and CDR2 from the germline V gene are DFQATT and SNEGSKA (reference sequence). The CDR3 is made up of 14 amino acids. Here the CDR3 reads CSASDVTNTGELFF. In DNA form, the CDR3 reads TGCAGTGCTAGTGATGTGACGAACACCGGGGAGCTGTTTTTT.

This clonotype was observed many times. This chain connects TRBV10-3 to TRBJ1-5; possible D gene TRBD1, 5 bases. Per the germline V gene, CDR1 is ENHRY and CDR2 is SYGVKD. Trimming pared 3 bases from V and 6 bases from J, leaving 9 bases between. The CDR3 has 13 amino acids. CDR3 coding DNA: TGTGCCATCAGTGATTGGGGGAGTCAGCCCCAGCATTTT. As protein: CAISDWGSQPQHF.

The chain recombines TRBV7-9 with TRBJ2-7; no reliable D call. V lost 5 bases to trimming and J lost 0 bases, with 14 bases between them. The CDR3 is 15 residues long. Germline values: CDR1 SEHNR, CDR2 FQNEAQ (reference sequence). CDR3 amino acids: CASSTYGTNSYEQYF. CDR3 sequence (DNA): TGTGCCAGCAGCACTTATGGCACTAACTCCTACGAGCAGTACTTC. Full variable domain (missing parts from reference TRBV7-9 and TRBJ2-7): DTGVSQNPRHKITKRGQNVTFRCDPISEHNRLYWYRQTLGQGPEFLTYFQNEAQLEKSRLLSDRFSAERPKGSFSTLEIQRTEQGDSAMYLCASSTYGTNSYEQYFGPGTRLTVT.

The chain recombines TRBV4-3 with TRBJ1-1, with D maybe TRBD1 (6 bases). Per the germline V gene, CDR1 is LGHNA and CDR2 is YSLEER. The CDR3 spans 17 residues. Deletions cut 2 bases from V and 0 bases from J, with 16 bases between. DNA for the CDR3: TGCGCCAGCAGCCAAAGGCGGGCCAGGGGTATGAACACTGAAGCTTTCTTT. It translates to CASSQRRARGMNTEAFF.

The chain has TRBV6-6 and TRBJ1-3; D gene uncertain. Trimming stripped 0 bases from V and 8 bases from J, with 5 bases between. The CDR3 loop spans 12 amino acids. In germline, CDR1 is MNHNY, CDR2 SVGAGI (reference sequence). The CDR3 sequence: CASSYSLDTIYF. The CDR3 DNA reads TGTGCCAGCAGTTACTCTTTGGACACCATATATTTT.

This clonotype appeared many times. The V gene is TRBV28, the J gene TRBJ2-7, with D tentatively TRBD1 (5 bases). Germline CDR1 reads MDHEN; CDR2 reads SYDVKM. This CDR3 has 17 amino acids. V was clipped by 6 bases and J by 3 bases, with 24 bases between them. This chain's CDR3 is CASSPAGYKLSGYEQYF. The CDR3 DNA reads TGTGCCAGCAGCCCCGCAGGGTACAAACTTTCCGGCTACGAGCAGTACTTC.

As concerns this clonotype: One end of the junction does not line up with germline, which may come from a read error. V is TRBV2 and J is TRBJ2-4; D is tentatively TRBD1 or TRBD2 (5 bases each). Germline CDR1 SNHLY, CDR2 FYNNEI. The CDR3 has 15 residues. Here the CDR3 DNA reads TGTGCCAGCAGTGATCGGGCCGGGGCCAAAAACCTTCAGTACTTC. Its translation: CASSDRAGAKNLQYF.

This chain joins TRBV12-5 and TRBJ2-3, with no clear D. Germline lookup yields CDR1 LGHNT and CDR2 FRNRAP. The CDR3 is 12 amino acids. V was shortened by 2 bases and J by 6 bases, with 6 bases between the two germline ends. The CDR3 nucleotides read TGTGCTAGTGGTTTGAATCGCGATACGCAGTATTTT. This encodes CASGLNRDTQYF. Full variable domain (rest looked up from reference TRBV12-5 and TRBJ2-3): DARVTQTPRHKVTEMGQEVTMRCQPILGHNTVFWYRQTMMQGLELLAYFRNRAPLDDSGMPKDRFSAEMPDATLATLKIQPSEPRDSAVYFCASGLNRDTQYFGPGTRLTVL.

This clonotype was observed many times. The rearrangement uses TRBV11-3 and TRBJ2-5, with 8 nucleotides matching TRBD1. Trimming removed 3 bases from V and 5 bases from J; junction bases left unmatched: 8. This CDR3 contains 15 residues. Germline-derived CDR1 and CDR2 are SGHNT and YENEEA. The CDR3 is CASSLLTGVAETQYF. CDR3 bases: TGTGCCAGCAGCTTGCTGACAGGGGTGGCGGAGACCCAGTACTTC.

This clonotype showed up many times. The chain joins TRBV9 to TRBJ2-5; 10 bases line up with TRBD2. Germline V lookup: CDR1 SGDLS, CDR2 YYNGEE. Trimming at V came to 0 bases and at J to 1 base, leaving 3 bases not matched to a gene. This CDR3 is built from 16 residues. The CDR3 reads CASSVAPSGGQETQYF. The CDR3 bases are TGTGCCAGCAGCGTAGCTCCTAGCGGGGGCCAAGAGACCCAGTACTTC.

Ten or more counts support this clonotype. This chain connects TRBV12-3 or TRBV12-4 to TRBJ1-2; D perhaps matches TRBD1 (6 bases). V lost 6 bases and J lost 2, with 10 bases in between. The CDR3 runs to 13 residues. The CDR3 here is CASRNRANYGYTF. DNA for the CDR3: TGTGCCAGCAGGAACAGGGCAAACTATGGCTACACCTTC.

There are many counts of this clonotype. The chain uses TRBV7-9 and TRBJ2-3; 16 bases agree with TRBD2. The germline V gene has CDR1 SEHNR and CDR2 FQNEAQ (reference sequence). The CDR3 spans 18 residues. Unmatched junction bases numbered 9, after V lost 4 bases and J lost 5 bases. The CDR3 spells CASSSTEGLAGGRDTQYF. The CDR3, as DNA: TGTGCCAGCAGCTCAACGGAGGGACTAGCGGGGGGGCGAGATACGCAGTATTTT.

This clonotype appeared many times. The chain combines TRBV7-8 with TRBJ1-2; D uncertain. The V and J ends lost 5 bases and 5 bases respectively, with 18 bases between them. The germline CDR1 and CDR2 sequences are SGHVS and FQNEAQ. The CDR3 is 15 residues long. Here the CDR3 DNA reads TGTGCCAGCAGCCCCCGCCGAGACTCCCTTTATGGCTACACCTTC. Translating gives CASSPRRDSLYGYTF.

This clonotype has a handful of counts. The chain recombines TRBV29-1 with TRBJ2-2; D remains unclear. CDR3 length equals 11 residues. V lost 4 bases, J lost 7 bases, and 7 bases lay in between. Germline-derived CDR1 and CDR2 are SQVTM and ANQGSEA. DNA for the CDR3: TGCAGCGTTGTTATCCTCGGGGAGCTGTTTTTT. It is translated as CSVVILGELFF.

This chain joins TRBV28 and TRBJ2-5; the D gene could be TRBD1 or TRBD2 (7 bases each). The CDR3 contains 14 residues. V was shortened by 7 bases and J by 4 bases, with 16 bases between the two germline ends. Germline CDR1 is MDHEN and CDR2 is SYDVKM. CDR3 nucleotide sequence: TGTGCCAGCAATTCAGGGGGAGGGGGAGAGACCCAGTACTTC. Encoded protein: CASNSGGGGETQYF.

The table lists this clonotype with many counts. The chain links TRBV24-1 to TRBJ1-5; no firm D call. Between the trimmed V and J ends, which lost 4 bases and 7 bases, there was a span of 13 bases. The CDR3 totals 14 residues. Germline-derived CDR1 and CDR2 are KGHDR and SFDVKD. CDR3 DNA sequence: TGTGCCACCAGTGAGGAGGGAATTCGGCAGCCCCAGCATTTT. Encoded protein: CATSEEGIRQPQHF.

This clonotype was seen at least ten times. The rearrangement uses TRBV5-1 and TRBJ1-2, with D uncertain. CDR3 length: 13 amino acids. The germline V gene encodes CDR1 SGHRS and CDR2 YFSETQ. Trimming removed 2 bases from V and 8 bases from J, with 13 bases in between. The CDR3 here is CASSFDGGRGYTF. The CDR3, as DNA: TGCGCCAGCAGCTTCGACGGCGGACGAGGCTACACCTTC.

This clonotype was seen a few times. The chain carries TRBV5-4 and TRBJ2-2, with 8 bases aligning to TRBD2. The ends lost 5 bases at V and 5 bases at J; junction bases unmatched: 8. This CDR3 region has 15 residues. Germline V gene data show CDR1 as SGHNT and CDR2 as YYREEE (reference sequence). CDR3 sequence (DNA): TGTGCCAGCAGTCCCCGGGGGGGTTCGACCGGGGAGCTGTTTTTT. Translating gives CASSPRGGSTGELFF.